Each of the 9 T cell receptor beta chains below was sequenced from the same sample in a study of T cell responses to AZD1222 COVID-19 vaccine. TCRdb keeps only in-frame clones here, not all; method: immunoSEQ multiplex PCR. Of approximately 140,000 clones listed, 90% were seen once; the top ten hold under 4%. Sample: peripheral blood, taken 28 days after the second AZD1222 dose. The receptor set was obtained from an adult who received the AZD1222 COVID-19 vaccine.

The CDR3 loop is CASSFEASGRYGNEQFF. The CDR3 DNA sequence: TGTGCCAGCAGTTTTGAGGCTAGCGGGAGGTATGGAAATGAGCAGTTCTTC. The chain is built from TRBV27 and TRBJ2-1; TRBD2 aligns across 11 bases. The length of the CDR3 is 17 residues. J was trimmed by 7 bases and V by 3 bases; bases with no gene match: 11. The germline CDR1 and CDR2 sequences are MNHEY and SMNVEV (reference sequence).

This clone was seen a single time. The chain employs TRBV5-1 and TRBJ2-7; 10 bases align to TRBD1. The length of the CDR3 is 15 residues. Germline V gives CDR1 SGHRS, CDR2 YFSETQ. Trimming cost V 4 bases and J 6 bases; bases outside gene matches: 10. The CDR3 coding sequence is TGCGCCAGCAGCCACGGACAGGGGGGTTTGGGCGAGCAGTACTTC. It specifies CASSHGQGGLGEQYF.

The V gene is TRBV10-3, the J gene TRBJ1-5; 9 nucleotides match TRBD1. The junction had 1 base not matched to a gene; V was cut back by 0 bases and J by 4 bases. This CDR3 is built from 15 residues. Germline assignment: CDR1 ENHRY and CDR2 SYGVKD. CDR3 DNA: TGTGCCATCAGTGAGTCGGGGACAGGGAATCAGCCCCAGCATTTT. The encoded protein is CAISESGTGNQPQHF.

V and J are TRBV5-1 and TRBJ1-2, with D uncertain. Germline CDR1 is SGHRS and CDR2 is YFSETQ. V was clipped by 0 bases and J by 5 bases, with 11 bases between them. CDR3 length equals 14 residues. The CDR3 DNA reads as TGCGCCAGCAGCTTGGGAAAAGGGCCGTATGGCTACACCTTC. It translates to CASSLGKGPYGYTF.

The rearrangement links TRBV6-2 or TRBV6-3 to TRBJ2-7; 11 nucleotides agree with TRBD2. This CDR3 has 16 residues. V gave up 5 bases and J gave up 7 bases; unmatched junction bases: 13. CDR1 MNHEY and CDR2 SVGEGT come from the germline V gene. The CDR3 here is CASSATLSGTSGEQYF. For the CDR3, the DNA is TGTGCCAGCAGTGCAACACTCTCCGGGACTAGCGGTGAGCAGTACTTC.

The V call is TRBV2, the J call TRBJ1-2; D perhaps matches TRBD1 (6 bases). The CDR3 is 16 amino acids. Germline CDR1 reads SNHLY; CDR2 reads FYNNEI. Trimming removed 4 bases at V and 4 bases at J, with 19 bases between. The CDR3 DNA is TGTGCCAGCAGTGGAGGAGGGGGGGAATATAGCTATGGCTACACCTTC. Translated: CASSGGGGEYSYGYTF.

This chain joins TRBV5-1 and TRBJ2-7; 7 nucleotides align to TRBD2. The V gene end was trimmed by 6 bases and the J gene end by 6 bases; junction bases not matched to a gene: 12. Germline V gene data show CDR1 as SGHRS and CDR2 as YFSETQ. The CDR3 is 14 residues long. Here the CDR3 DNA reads TGCGCCAGCACCCGATCGGGGGGAATGGGCGAGCAGTACTTC. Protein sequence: CASTRSGGMGEQYF.

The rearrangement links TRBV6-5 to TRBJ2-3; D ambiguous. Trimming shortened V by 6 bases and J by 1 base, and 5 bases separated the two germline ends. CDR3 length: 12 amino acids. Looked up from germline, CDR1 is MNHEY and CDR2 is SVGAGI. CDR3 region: CASRGGTDTQYF. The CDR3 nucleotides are TGTGCCAGCAGAGGAGGCACAGATACGCAGTATTTT.

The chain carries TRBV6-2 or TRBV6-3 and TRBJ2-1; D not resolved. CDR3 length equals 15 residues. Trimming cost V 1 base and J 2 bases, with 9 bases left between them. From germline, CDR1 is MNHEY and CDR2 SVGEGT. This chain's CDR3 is CASSYYGNTYNEQFF. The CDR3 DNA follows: TGTGCCAGCAGTTACTACGGCAACACCTACAATGAGCAGTTCTTC.